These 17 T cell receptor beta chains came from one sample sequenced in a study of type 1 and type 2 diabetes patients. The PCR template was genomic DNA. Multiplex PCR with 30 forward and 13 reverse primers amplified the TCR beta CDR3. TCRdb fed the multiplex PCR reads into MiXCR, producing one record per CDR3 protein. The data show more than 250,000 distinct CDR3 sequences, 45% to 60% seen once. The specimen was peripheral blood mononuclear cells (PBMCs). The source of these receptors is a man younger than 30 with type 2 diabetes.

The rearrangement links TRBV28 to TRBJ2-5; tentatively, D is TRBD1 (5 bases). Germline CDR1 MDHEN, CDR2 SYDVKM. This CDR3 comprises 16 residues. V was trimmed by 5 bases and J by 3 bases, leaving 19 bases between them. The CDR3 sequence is CASSARFQGEKETQYF. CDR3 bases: TGTGCCAGCAGTGCCCGATTCCAGGGTGAGAAAGAGACCCAGTACTTC. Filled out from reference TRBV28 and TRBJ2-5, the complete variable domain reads DVKVTQSSRYLVKRTGEKVFLECVQDMDHENMFWYRQDPGLGLRLIYFSYDVKMKEKGDIPEGYSVSREKKERFSLILESASTNQTSMYLCASSARFQGEKETQYFGPGTRLLVL.

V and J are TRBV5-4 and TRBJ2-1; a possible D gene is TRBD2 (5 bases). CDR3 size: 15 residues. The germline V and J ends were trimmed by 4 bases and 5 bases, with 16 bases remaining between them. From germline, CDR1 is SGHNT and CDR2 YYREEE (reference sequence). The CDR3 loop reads CASSPSGGLNNEQFF. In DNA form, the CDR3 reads TGTGCCAGCAGCCCATCCGGAGGACTGAACAATGAGCAGTTCTTC.

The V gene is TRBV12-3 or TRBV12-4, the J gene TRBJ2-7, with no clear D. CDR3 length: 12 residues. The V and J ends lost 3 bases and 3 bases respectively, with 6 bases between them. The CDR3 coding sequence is TGTGCCAGCAGTTTCAACGACTACGAGCAGTACTTC. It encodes CASSFNDYEQYF.

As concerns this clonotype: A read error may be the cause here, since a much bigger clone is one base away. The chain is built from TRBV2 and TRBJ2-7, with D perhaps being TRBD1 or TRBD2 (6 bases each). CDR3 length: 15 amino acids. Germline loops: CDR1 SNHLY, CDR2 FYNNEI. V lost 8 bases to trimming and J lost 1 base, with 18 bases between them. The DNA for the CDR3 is TGTGCCAGCCGTGCGCTGGGGGCGGGGTCCTACGAGCAGTACTTC. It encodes CASRALGAGSYEQYF.

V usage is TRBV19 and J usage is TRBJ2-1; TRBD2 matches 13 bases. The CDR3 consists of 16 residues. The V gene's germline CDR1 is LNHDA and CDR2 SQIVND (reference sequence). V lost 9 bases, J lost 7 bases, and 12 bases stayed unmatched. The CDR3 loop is CASLRTSGSGWNEQFF. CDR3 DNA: TGTGCCAGCCTGCGGACTAGCGGGAGTGGATGGAATGAGCAGTTCTTC. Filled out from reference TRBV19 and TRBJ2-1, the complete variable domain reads DGGITQSPKYLFRKEGQNVTLSCEQNLNHDAMYWYRQDPGQGLRLIYYSQIVNDFQKGDIAEGYSVSREKKESFPLTVTSAQKNPTAFYLCASLRTSGSGWNEQFFGPGTRLTVL.

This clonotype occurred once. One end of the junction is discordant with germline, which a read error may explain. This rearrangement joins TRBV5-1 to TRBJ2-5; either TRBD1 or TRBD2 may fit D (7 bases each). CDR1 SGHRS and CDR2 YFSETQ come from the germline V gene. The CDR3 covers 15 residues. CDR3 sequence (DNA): TGTGTCAGCAGCTCAGGGGGGGGAGCCTGGGAGACCCAGTACTTC. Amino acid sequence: CVSSSGGGAWETQYF.

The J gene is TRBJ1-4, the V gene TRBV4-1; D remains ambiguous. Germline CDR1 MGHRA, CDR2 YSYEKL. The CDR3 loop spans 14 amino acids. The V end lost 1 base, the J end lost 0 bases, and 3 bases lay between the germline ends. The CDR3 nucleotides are TGCGCCAGCAGCCAAGTTACAACTAATGAAAAACTGTTTTTT. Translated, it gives CASSQVTTNEKLFF.

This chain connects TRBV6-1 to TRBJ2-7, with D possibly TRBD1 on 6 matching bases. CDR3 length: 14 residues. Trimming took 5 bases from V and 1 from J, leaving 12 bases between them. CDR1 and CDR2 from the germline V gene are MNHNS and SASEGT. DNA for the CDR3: TGTGCCAGCAGTCCTCCAGGACAGTCCTACGAGCAGTACTTC. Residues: CASSPPGQSYEQYF.

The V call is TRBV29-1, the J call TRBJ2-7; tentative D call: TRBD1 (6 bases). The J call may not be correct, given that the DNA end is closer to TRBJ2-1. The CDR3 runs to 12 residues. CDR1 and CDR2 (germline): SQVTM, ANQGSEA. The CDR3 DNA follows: TGCAGCGCACGGACAGTAGGGGATGAGCAGTTCTTC. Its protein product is CSARTVGDEQFF.

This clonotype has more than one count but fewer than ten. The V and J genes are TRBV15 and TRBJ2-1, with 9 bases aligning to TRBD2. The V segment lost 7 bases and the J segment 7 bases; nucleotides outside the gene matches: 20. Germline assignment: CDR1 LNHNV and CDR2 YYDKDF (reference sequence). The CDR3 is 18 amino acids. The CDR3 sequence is CATTNLAGTSLSGNEQFF. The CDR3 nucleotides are TGTGCCACCACCAACCTCGCCGGGACTAGCCTCTCGGGGAATGAGCAGTTCTTC.

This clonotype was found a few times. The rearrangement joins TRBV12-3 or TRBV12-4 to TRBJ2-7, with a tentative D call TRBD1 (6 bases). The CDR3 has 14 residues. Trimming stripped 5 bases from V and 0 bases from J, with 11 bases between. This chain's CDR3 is CASSRLDSSYEQYF. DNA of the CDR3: TGTGCCAGCAGTCGCCTGGACAGCTCCTACGAGCAGTACTTC.

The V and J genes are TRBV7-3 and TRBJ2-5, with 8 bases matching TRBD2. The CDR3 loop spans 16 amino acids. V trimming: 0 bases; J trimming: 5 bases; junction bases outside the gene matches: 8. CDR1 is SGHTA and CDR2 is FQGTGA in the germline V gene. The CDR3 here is CASSLTAASGRETQYF. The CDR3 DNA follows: TGTGCCAGCAGCTTAACGGCGGCTAGCGGGCGGGAGACCCAGTACTTC.

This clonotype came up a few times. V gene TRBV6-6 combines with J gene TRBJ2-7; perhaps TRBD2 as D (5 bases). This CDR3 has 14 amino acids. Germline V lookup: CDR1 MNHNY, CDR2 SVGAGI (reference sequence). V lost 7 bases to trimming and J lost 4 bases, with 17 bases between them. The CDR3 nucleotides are TGTGCCAGCACCCCTGGTGGGAGTGGGTACGAGCAGTACTTC. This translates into CASTPGGSGYEQYF.

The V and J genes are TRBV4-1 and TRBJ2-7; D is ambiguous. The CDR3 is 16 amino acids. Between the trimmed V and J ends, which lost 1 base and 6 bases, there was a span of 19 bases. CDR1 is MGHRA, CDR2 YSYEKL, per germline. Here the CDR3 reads CASSQGPARAGGEQYF. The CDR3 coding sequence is TGCGCCAGCAGCCAAGGTCCGGCTCGTGCCGGCGGCGAGCAGTACTTC.

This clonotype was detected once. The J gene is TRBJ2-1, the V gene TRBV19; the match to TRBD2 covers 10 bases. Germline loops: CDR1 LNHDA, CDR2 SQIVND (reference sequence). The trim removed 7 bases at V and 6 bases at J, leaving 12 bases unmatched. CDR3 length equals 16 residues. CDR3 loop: CASTPRDASGSNEQFF. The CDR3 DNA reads TGTGCCAGTACCCCTCGGGATGCTAGCGGGAGCAATGAGCAGTTCTTC.

The CDR3 nucleotides are TGTGCCAGCGGACAGGGGCTAACTAATGAAAAACTGTTTTTT. Translation: CASGQGLTNEKLFF. The chain recombines TRBV7-2 with TRBJ1-4; 9 positions agree with TRBD1. Germline assignment: CDR1 SGHTA and CDR2 FQGNSA. With V trimmed by 8 bases and J by 1 base, 2 bases remained unmatched. There are 14 residues in the CDR3.

The chain's CDR3 is CASSSGGADYNEQFF. The CDR3 DNA reads as TGTGCCAGCTCCTCGGGGGGAGCAGACTACAATGAGCAGTTCTTC. The rearrangement uses TRBV27 and TRBJ2-1; 7 nucleotides agree with TRBD2. The CDR3 consists of 15 residues. Germline V lookup: CDR1 MNHEY, CDR2 SMNVEV (reference sequence). The V and J ends lost 8 bases and 3 bases, in that order; junction bases with no gene match: 10.